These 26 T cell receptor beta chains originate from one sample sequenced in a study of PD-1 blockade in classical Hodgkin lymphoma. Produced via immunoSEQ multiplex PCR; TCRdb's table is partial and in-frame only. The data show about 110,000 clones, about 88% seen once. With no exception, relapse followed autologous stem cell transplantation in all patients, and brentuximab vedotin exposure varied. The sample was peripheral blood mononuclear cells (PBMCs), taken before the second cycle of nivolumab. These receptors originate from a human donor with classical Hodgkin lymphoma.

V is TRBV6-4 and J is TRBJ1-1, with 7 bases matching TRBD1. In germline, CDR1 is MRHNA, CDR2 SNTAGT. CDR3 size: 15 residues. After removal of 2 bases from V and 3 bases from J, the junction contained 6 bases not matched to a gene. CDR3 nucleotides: TGTGCCAGCAGTGACCGAGGGGGCGTCGACACTGAAGCTTTCTTT. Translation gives CASSDRGGVDTEAFF.

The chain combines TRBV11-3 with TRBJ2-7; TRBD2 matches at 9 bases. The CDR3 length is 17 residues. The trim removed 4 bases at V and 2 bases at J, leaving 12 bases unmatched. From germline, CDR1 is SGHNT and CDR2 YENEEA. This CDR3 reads CASSSTVTSGGPYEQYF. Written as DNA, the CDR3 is TGTGCCAGCAGCTCCACCGTGACTAGCGGAGGCCCCTACGAGCAGTACTTC.

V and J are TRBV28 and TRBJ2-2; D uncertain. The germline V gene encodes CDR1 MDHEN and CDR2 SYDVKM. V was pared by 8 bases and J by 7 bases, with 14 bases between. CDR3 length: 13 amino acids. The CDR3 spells CASSSGTGGELFF. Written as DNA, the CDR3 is TGTGCCAGCTCTTCGGGTACCGGCGGGGAGCTGTTTTTT.

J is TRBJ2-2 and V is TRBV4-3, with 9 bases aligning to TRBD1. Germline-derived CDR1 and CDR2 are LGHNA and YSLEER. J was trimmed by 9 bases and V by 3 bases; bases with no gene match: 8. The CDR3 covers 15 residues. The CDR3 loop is CASSQPGTGRRELFF. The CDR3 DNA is TGCGCCAGCAGCCAGCCCGGGACAGGGCGGCGGGAGCTGTTTTTT.

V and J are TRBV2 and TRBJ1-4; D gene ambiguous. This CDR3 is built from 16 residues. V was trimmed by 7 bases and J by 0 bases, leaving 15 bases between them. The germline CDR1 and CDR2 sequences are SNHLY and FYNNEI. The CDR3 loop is CASTQRRAATNEKLFF. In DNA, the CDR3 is TGTGCCAGCACTCAACGACGGGCCGCAACTAATGAAAAACTGTTTTTT.

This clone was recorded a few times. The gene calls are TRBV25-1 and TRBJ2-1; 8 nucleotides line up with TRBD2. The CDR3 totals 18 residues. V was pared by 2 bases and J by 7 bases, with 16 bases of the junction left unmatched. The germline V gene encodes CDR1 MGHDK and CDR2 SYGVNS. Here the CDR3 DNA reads TGTGCCAGCAGTGAAAAGGGACCTCTAGCGGGTTATACGAATGAGCAGTTCTTC. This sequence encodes CASSEKGPLAGYTNEQFF.

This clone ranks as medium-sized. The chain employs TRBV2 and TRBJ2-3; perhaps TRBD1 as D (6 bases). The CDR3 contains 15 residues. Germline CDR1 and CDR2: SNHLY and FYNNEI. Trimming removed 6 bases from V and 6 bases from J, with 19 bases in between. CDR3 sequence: CASSETGTQRDTQYF. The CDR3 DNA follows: TGTGCCAGCAGCGAAACAGGGACCCAACGGGATACGCAGTATTTT. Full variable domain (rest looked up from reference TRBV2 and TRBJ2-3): EPEVTQTPSHQVTQMGQEVILRCVPISNHLYFYWYRQILGQKVEFLVSFYNNEISEKSEIFDDQFSVERPDGSNFTLKIRSTKLEDSAMYFCASSETGTQRDTQYFGPGTRLTVL.

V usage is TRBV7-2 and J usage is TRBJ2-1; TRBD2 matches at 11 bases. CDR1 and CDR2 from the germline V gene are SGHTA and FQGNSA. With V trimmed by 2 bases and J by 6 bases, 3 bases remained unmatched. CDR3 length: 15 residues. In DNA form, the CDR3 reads TGTGCCAGCAGCTTAACGGGGACTAGCGGCAATGAGCAGTTCTTC. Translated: CASSLTGTSGNEQFF.

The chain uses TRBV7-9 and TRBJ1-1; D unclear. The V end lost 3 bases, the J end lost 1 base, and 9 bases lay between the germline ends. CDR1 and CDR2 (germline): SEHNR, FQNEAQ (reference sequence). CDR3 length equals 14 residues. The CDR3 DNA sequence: TGTGCCAGCAGCTTTGGGCCGGAGAACACTGAAGCTTTCTTT. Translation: CASSFGPENTEAFF.

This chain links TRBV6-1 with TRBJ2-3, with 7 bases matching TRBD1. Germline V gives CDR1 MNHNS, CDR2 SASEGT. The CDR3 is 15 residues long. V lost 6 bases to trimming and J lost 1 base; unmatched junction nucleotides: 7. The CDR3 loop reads CASRRQGLGTDTQYF. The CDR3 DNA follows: TGTGCCAGCAGAAGACAGGGATTGGGCACAGATACGCAGTATTTT.

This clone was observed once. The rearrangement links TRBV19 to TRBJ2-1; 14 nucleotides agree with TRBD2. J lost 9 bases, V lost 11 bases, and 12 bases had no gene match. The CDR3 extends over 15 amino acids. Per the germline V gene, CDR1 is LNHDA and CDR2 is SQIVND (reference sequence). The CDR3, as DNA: TGTGCCGCCGCCCCCGGGACTAGCGGGAGCAGTGAGCAGTTCTTC. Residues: CAAAPGTSGSSEQFF.

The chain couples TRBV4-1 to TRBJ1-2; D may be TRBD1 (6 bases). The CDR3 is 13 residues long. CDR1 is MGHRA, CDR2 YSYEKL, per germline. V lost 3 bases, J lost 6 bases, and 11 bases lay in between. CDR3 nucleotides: TGCGCCAGCAGCCATACAGGGTTGGATGGCTACACCTTC. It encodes CASSHTGLDGYTF.

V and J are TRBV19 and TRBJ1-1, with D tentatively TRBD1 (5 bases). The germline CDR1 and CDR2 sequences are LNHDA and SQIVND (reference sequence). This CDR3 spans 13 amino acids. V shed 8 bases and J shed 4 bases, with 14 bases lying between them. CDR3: CASSRDGVTEAFF. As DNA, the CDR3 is TGTGCCAGTTCCAGGGACGGTGTCACTGAAGCTTTCTTT.

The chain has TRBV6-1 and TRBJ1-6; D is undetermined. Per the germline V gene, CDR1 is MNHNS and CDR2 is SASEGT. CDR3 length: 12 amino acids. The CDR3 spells CAYGDADSPLHF. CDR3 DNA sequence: TGTGCATATGGCGACGCAGATTCACCCCTCCACTTT.

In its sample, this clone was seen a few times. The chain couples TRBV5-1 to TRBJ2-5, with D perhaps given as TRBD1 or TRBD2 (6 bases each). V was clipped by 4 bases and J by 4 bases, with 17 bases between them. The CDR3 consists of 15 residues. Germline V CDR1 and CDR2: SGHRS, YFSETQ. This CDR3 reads CASSPFMGGGETQYF. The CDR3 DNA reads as TGCGCCAGCAGCCCCTTTATGGGGGGCGGAGAGACCCAGTACTTC. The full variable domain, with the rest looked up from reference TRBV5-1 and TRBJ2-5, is KAGVTQTPRYLIKTRGQQVTLSCSPISGHRSVSWYQQTPGQGLQFLFEYFSETQRNKGNFPGRFSGRQFSNSRSEMNVSTLELGDSALYLCASSPFMGGGETQYFGPGTRLLVL.

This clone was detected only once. CDR3 sequence: CSVFDVGAFF. CDR3 coding DNA: TGCAGCGTCTTTGATGTGGGAGCTTTCTTT. This chain links TRBV29-1 with TRBJ1-1; D unclear. The CDR3 sequence is 10 residues long. The germline V gene has CDR1 SQVTM and CDR2 ANQGSEA. V lost 6 bases and J 10 bases, leaving 12 bases between the germline ends.

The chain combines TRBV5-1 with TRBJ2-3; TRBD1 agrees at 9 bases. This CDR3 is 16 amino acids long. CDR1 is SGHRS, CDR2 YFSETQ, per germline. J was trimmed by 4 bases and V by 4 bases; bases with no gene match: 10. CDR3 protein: CASSTGIGTGSDTQYF. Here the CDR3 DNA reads TGCGCCAGCAGCACAGGAATAGGGACAGGGTCAGATACGCAGTATTTT.

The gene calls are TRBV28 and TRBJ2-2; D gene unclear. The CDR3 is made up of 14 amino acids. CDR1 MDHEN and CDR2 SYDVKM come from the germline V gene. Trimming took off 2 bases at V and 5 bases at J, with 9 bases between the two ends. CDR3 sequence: CASSLNHRTGELFF. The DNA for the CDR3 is TGTGCCAGCAGTTTAAATCATCGTACCGGGGAGCTGTTTTTT.

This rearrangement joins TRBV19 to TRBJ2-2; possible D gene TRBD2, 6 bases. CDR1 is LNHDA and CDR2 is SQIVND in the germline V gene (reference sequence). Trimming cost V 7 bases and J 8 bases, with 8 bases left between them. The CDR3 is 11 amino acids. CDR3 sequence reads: CASTGRGELFF. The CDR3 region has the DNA TGTGCCAGTACAGGGAGGGGGGAGCTGTTTTTT. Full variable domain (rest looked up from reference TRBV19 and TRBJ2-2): DGGITQSPKYLFRKEGQNVTLSCEQNLNHDAMYWYRQDPGQGLRLIYYSQIVNDFQKGDIAEGYSVSREKKESFPLTVTSAQKNPTAFYLCASTGRGELFFGEGSRLTVL.

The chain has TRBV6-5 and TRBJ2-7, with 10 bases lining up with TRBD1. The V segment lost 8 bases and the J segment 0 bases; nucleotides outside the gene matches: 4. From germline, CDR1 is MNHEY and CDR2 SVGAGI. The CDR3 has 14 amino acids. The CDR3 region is CASATGGASYEQYF. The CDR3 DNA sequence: TGTGCCAGCGCGACAGGGGGCGCCTCCTACGAGCAGTACTTC.

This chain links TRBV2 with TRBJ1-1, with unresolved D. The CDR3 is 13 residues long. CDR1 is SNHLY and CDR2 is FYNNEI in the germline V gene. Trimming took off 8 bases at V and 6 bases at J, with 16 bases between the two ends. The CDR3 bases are TGTGCCAGCCCCTCAGACCGGACGCCTGAAGCTTTCTTT. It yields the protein CASPSDRTPEAFF.

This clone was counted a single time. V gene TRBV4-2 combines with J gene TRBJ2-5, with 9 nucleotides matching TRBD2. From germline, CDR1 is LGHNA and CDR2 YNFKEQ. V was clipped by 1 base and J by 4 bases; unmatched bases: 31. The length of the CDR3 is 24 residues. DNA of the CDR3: TGTGCCAGCAGCCAAGTGGGAGGAGGTTTAGCGGGAGAGGCGGAAGGTACTGCCAGAGAGACCCAGTACTTC. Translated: CASSQVGGGLAGEAEGTARETQYF.

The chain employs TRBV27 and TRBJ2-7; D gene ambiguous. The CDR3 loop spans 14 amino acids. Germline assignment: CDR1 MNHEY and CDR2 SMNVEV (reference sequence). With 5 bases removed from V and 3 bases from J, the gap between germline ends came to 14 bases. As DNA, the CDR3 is TGTGCCAGCAGTCACCTGAACGCCCGCTACGAGCAGTACTTC. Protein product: CASSHLNARYEQYF.

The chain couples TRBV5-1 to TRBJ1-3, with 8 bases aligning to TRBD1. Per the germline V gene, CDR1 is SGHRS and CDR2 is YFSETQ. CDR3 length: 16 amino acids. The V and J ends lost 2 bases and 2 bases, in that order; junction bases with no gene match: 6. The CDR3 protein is CASSFGQGGPGNTIYF. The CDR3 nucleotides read TGCGCCAGCAGCTTTGGACAGGGTGGGCCTGGAAACACCATATATTTT.

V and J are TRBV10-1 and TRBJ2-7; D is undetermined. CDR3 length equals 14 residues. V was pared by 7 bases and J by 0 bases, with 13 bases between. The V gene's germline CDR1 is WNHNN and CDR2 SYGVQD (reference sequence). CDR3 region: CASKATPSSYEQYF. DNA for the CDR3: TGCGCCAGCAAAGCTACCCCGAGCTCCTACGAGCAGTACTTC.

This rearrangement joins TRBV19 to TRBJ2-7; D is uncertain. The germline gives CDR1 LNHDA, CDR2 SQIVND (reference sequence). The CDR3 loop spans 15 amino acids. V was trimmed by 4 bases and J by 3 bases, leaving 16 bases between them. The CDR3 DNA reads TGTGCCAGTAGTAAAGCCCATACACCGAGCTACGAGCAGTACTTC. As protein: CASSKAHTPSYEQYF.